This T cell receptor beta chain stems from a study of beta chain features in type 1 diabetes. Notes on the study in general: Shortening of TCRB CDR3s, moderate but significant, appeared in all four CD4+ subsets of Type 1 diabetes patients. It was possible that PCR favored shorter templates, equally so in patients and controls.

With respect to this clone: Antigen: not known.

Isolation of CD4+ naive, central memory, regulatory and stem cell-like memory cells was achieved by sorting via CD45RO/CCR7/CD25/CD127/CD95/CD27. The ends were cut back, 3 bases at V and 7 bases at J, with 9 bases in the middle. CDR3 size: 12 residues. CDR1 and CDR2 from the germline V gene are SGHTA and FQGNSA. Reverse transcribing all isolated RNA meant expressed TCRB transcripts were sequenced. Naive, central memory and regulatory T cell samples averaged about 3.57 million reads. Produced via immunoSEQ multiplex PCR; TCRdb's table is partial and in-frame only. The sample lists 310,000 or so clones; 11% were seen once.

The material sequenced was naive CD4+ T cells from blood. This chain uses TRBV7-2 with TRBJ1-2; TRBD1 might be the D (6 bases). The clonotype originates from a woman younger than 45 in good health. The CDR3 loop reads CASSLGHSGYTF. The DNA of the CDR3 is TGTGCCAGCAGCTTGGGACACTCTGGCTACACCTTC.